Here is one T cell receptor (beta chain) with its context. Profiling relied on immunoSEQ multiplex PCR, and the TCRdb table lists in-frame clones only, not all of them. The sample has over 150,000 clones; roughly 89% are singletons. The data stem from a study of blood T cell repertoires in COVID-19. The overall study: The samples span acute and convalescent COVID-19 from the United States, Italy and Spain. The analysed material was cDNA or gDNA that came from T cells, B-cell-depleted T cells, or PBMCs.

Trimming removed 1 base at V and 5 bases at J, with 6 bases between. The germline V gene encodes CDR1 SEHNR and CDR2 FQNEAQ (reference sequence). This CDR3 has 12 residues. Specimen: peripheral blood. The chain links TRBV7-9 to TRBJ2-7; D gene unclear. The receptor was derived from a woman aged 18-35 years who had recovered from COVID-19. The CDR3 region is CASSLGNNEQYF. In DNA, the CDR3 is TGTGCCAGCAGCTTAGGAAACAACGAGCAGTACTTC. The full variable domain, its missing parts supplied by reference TRBV7-9 and TRBJ2-7, is DTGVSQNPRHKITKRGQNVTFRCDPISEHNRLYWYRQTLGQGPEFLTYFQNEAQLEKSRLLSDRFSAERPKGSFSTLEIQRTEQGDSAMYLCASSLGNNEQYFGPGTRLTVT.